Listed below are T cell receptor beta chains from one sample, sequenced in a study of glioma-infiltrating T cells. MiXCR, applied by TCRdb to the multiplex PCR reads, yields one record per CDR3 protein. The table has a few hundred thousand distinct CDR3 sequences, roughly 41% seen once. The sequencing input was glioma tissue, nonneoplastic brain tissue, or PBMCs (not recorded which). All receptors derive from a human donor with low-grade glioma or glioblastoma, undergoing nonglioma brain surgery, or in good health (not recorded which). Each CDR3 is given with its conserved first and last residue. Fields, in order: V gene, CDR3 length, J gene, clone size, D gene, CDR3 protein, CDR3 DNA. D genes are given only for firm matches. The size entry is marked missing in some rows and otherwise reads once, few, many or a size class.

v_call: TRBV11-2
cdr3_length: 14
j_call: TRBJ2-1
clone_size: NA
d_call: NA
cdr3_aa: CASSLVQRLDEQFF
cdr3_nt: TGTGCCAGCAGCTTAGTTCAGCGATTAGATGAGCAGTTCTTC

v_call: TRBV12-3/TRBV12-4
cdr3_length: 12
j_call: TRBJ1-1
clone_size: NA
d_call: NA
cdr3_aa: CASSYRATEDFF
cdr3_nt: TGTGCCAGCAGTTACAGGGCCACTGAAGATTTCTTT

v_call: TRBV7-9
cdr3_length: 14
j_call: TRBJ2-1
clone_size: few
d_call: NA
cdr3_aa: CASPSRGLLDEQFF
cdr3_nt: TGTGCCAGTCCCTCGCGGGGCCTCTTGGATGAGCAGTTCTTC

v_call: TRBV6-5
cdr3_length: 16
j_call: TRBJ1-5
clone_size: NA
d_call: TRBD1
cdr3_aa: CASSFSGGFGNQPQHF
cdr3_nt: TGTGCCAGCAGTTTCTCAGGGGGCTTTGGCAATCAGCCCCAGCATTTT

v_call: TRBV28
cdr3_length: 15
j_call: TRBJ2-2
clone_size: few
d_call: NA
cdr3_aa: CATGRETANTGELFF
cdr3_nt: TGTGCCACGGGAAGGGAAACCGCGAACACCGGGGAGCTGTTTTTT

v_call: TRBV28
cdr3_length: 14
j_call: TRBJ2-1
clone_size: NA
d_call: TRBD2
cdr3_aa: CASSLGTSHGEQFF
cdr3_nt: TGTGCCAGCAGTTTGGGGACTAGTCACGGTGAACAGTTCTTC

v_call: TRBV10-3
cdr3_length: 11
j_call: TRBJ2-1
clone_size: few
d_call: NA
cdr3_aa: CAIRGGNEQFF
cdr3_nt: TGTGCCATCAGGGGCGGTAATGAGCAGTTCTTC

v_call: TRBV20-1
cdr3_length: 13
j_call: TRBJ2-3
clone_size: NA
d_call: TRBD1
cdr3_aa: CSAWDSLTDTQYF
cdr3_nt: TGCAGTGCGTGGGACAGCCTCACAGATACGCAGTATTTT

v_call: TRBV18
cdr3_length: 13
j_call: TRBJ1-2
clone_size: NA
d_call: NA
cdr3_aa: CASSPPFNYGYTF
cdr3_nt: TGTGCCAGCTCACCACCCTTTAACTATGGCTACACCTTC

v_call: TRBV6-5
cdr3_length: 18
j_call: TRBJ1-1
clone_size: few
d_call: TRBD1
cdr3_aa: CASSYSFYSGTENTEAFF
cdr3_nt: TGTGCCAGCAGTTACTCGTTTTACTCCGGGACAGAGAACACTGAAGCTTTCTTT

v_call: TRBV27
cdr3_length: 14
j_call: TRBJ1-6
clone_size: many
d_call: NA
cdr3_aa: CASSLGPGESPLHF
cdr3_nt: TGTGCCAGCAGTTTGGGCCCCGGGGAATCACCCCTCCACTTT

v_call: TRBV20-1
cdr3_length: 15
j_call: TRBJ2-1
clone_size: NA
d_call: TRBD2
cdr3_aa: CSARDMAGGPTEQFF
cdr3_nt: TGCAGTGCTAGAGATATGGCGGGAGGGCCAACTGAGCAGTTCTTC

v_call: TRBV15
cdr3_length: 15
j_call: TRBJ1-5
clone_size: few
d_call: NA
cdr3_aa: CATSRSSGPNQPQHF
cdr3_nt: TGTGCCACCAGCAGGTCATCTGGACCCAATCAGCCCCAGCATTTT

v_call: TRBV7-9
cdr3_length: 14
j_call: TRBJ2-7
clone_size: few
d_call: TRBD1
cdr3_aa: CASSFTGATYEQYF
cdr3_nt: TGTGCCAGCAGCTTTACAGGGGCTACCTACGAGCAGTACTTC

v_call: TRBV6-1
cdr3_length: 14
j_call: TRBJ1-4
clone_size: NA
d_call: NA
cdr3_aa: CASSDGRVNEKLFF
cdr3_nt: TGTGCCAGCAGTGACGGCAGGGTTAATGAAAAACTGTTTTTT

v_call: TRBV27
cdr3_length: 15
j_call: TRBJ1-6
clone_size: many
d_call: NA
cdr3_aa: CASSFNPRGPLYLHF
cdr3_nt: TGTGCCAGCAGTTTCAACCCCCGGGGACCGCTTTACCTCCACTTT

v_call: TRBV29-1
cdr3_length: 13
j_call: TRBJ1-2
clone_size: NA
d_call: TRBD1
cdr3_aa: CSVEGRDRDGYTF
cdr3_nt: TGCAGCGTTGAAGGCCGGGACAGGGATGGCTACACCTTC

v_call: TRBV11-1
cdr3_length: 17
j_call: TRBJ2-1
clone_size: NA
d_call: TRBD2
cdr3_aa: CASSPRRGLAGMNEQFF
cdr3_nt: TGTGCCAGCAGCCCCCGTCGAGGACTAGCGGGAATGAATGAGCAGTTCTTC

v_call: TRBV7-6
cdr3_length: 15
j_call: TRBJ2-7
clone_size: few
d_call: NA
cdr3_aa: CASSLGLPQSYEQYF
cdr3_nt: TGTGCCAGCAGCCTCGGACTACCACAATCCTACGAGCAGTACTTC

v_call: TRBV7-9
cdr3_length: 16
j_call: TRBJ2-1
clone_size: NA
d_call: TRBD2
cdr3_aa: CASSHLAGPSYNEQFF
cdr3_nt: TGTGCCAGCAGCCATCTAGCGGGGCCGTCGTACAATGAGCAGTTCTTC

v_call: TRBV20-1
cdr3_length: 15
j_call: TRBJ2-3
clone_size: NA
d_call: NA
cdr3_aa: CSARERQARTDTQYF
cdr3_nt: TGCAGTGCTAGAGAAAGGCAGGCCCGCACAGATACGCAGTATTTT

v_call: TRBV7-2
cdr3_length: 12
j_call: TRBJ1-1
clone_size: NA
d_call: NA
cdr3_aa: CASSFGRAEAFF
cdr3_nt: TGTGCCAGCAGCTTTGGGAGGGCTGAAGCTTTCTTT

v_call: TRBV10-3
cdr3_length: 13
j_call: TRBJ1-1
clone_size: NA
d_call: NA
cdr3_aa: CAISARVDTEAFF
cdr3_nt: TGTGCCATCAGTGCAAGAGTGGACACTGAAGCTTTCTTT

v_call: TRBV27
cdr3_length: 15
j_call: TRBJ2-1
clone_size: many
d_call: NA
cdr3_aa: CASSLAGSGYNEQFF
cdr3_nt: TGTGCCAGCAGTTTAGCAGGGTCTGGCTACAATGAGCAGTTCTTC

v_call: TRBV27
cdr3_length: 17
j_call: TRBJ1-1
clone_size: many
d_call: NA
cdr3_aa: CASIPRPRRVGNTEAFF
cdr3_nt: TGTGCCAGCATCCCCCGGCCCCGCAGGGTCGGGAACACTGAAGCTTTCTTT

v_call: TRBV6-1
cdr3_length: 14
j_call: TRBJ2-1
clone_size: NA
d_call: TRBD2
cdr3_aa: CASGYLAGGNEQFF
cdr3_nt: TGTGCCAGCGGCTATCTAGCGGGAGGGAATGAGCAGTTCTTC

v_call: TRBV6-1
cdr3_length: 15
j_call: TRBJ1-5
clone_size: NA
d_call: TRBD1
cdr3_aa: CAISAGQGGPQPQHF
cdr3_nt: TGTGCCATCAGTGCGGGACAGGGTGGCCCTCAGCCCCAGCATTTT

v_call: TRBV20-1
cdr3_length: 15
j_call: TRBJ2-7
clone_size: few
d_call: TRBD1
cdr3_aa: CSARGRTGRSYEQYF
cdr3_nt: TGCAGTGCTAGAGGCAGGACAGGACGCTCCTACGAGCAGTACTTC

v_call: TRBV9
cdr3_length: 15
j_call: TRBJ2-7
clone_size: NA
d_call: TRBD2
cdr3_aa: CASSIRTSGRDEQYF
cdr3_nt: TGTGCCAGCAGCATTCGGACTAGCGGGAGGGACGAGCAGTACTTC

v_call: TRBV7-8
cdr3_length: 23
j_call: TRBJ2-5
clone_size: NA
d_call: TRBD2
cdr3_aa: CASSLLVAGLAGGLIPTQETQYF
cdr3_nt: TGTGCCAGCAGCTTACTTGTAGCGGGACTAGCGGGAGGGCTCATTCCCACCCAAGAGACCCAGTACTTC

v_call: TRBV4-3
cdr3_length: 15
j_call: TRBJ1-2
clone_size: NA
d_call: NA
cdr3_aa: CASSQVLGGRGGYTF
cdr3_nt: TGCGCCAGCAGCCAAGTTTTAGGAGGAAGGGGTGGCTACACCTTC

v_call: TRBV7-2
cdr3_length: 13
j_call: TRBJ1-2
clone_size: many
d_call: NA
cdr3_aa: CASSLEAAYGYTF
cdr3_nt: TGTGCCAGCAGCTTAGAGGCGGCCTATGGCTACACCTTC

v_call: TRBV6-1
cdr3_length: 17
j_call: TRBJ1-1
clone_size: NA
d_call: NA
cdr3_aa: CASRSFRDMPDATEAFF
cdr3_nt: TGTGCCAGCAGGTCCTTCCGGGACATGCCGGATGCAACTGAAGCTTTCTTT

v_call: TRBV11-1
cdr3_length: 13
j_call: TRBJ2-5
clone_size: NA
d_call: NA
cdr3_aa: CASSSEIQETQYF
cdr3_nt: TGTGCCAGCAGCTCAGAGATTCAAGAGACCCAGTACTTC

v_call: TRBV6-1
cdr3_length: 13
j_call: TRBJ2-7
clone_size: many
d_call: NA
cdr3_aa: CASRDMTSYEQYF
cdr3_nt: TGTGCCAGCAGAGACATGACATCCTACGAGCAGTACTTC

v_call: TRBV11-2
cdr3_length: 15
j_call: TRBJ2-1
clone_size: NA
d_call: NA
cdr3_aa: CASSLGQGSYNEQFF
cdr3_nt: TGTGCCAGCAGTTTAGGGCAGGGCTCCTACAATGAGCAGTTCTTC

v_call: TRBV24-1
cdr3_length: 16
j_call: TRBJ1-2
clone_size: NA
d_call: TRBD1
cdr3_aa: CATSDNWTGGRYGYTF
cdr3_nt: TGTGCCACCAGTGATAATTGGACAGGGGGCCGATATGGCTACACCTTC

v_call: TRBV28
cdr3_length: 13
j_call: TRBJ2-7
clone_size: many
d_call: TRBD1
cdr3_aa: CATWDRVSYEQYF
cdr3_nt: TGTGCCACCTGGGACAGGGTCTCCTACGAGCAGTACTTC

v_call: TRBV19
cdr3_length: 15
j_call: TRBJ2-1
clone_size: NA
d_call: NA
cdr3_aa: CASMVDTSSYNEQFF
cdr3_nt: TGTGCCAGTATGGTGGACACCAGCTCCTACAATGAGCAGTTCTTC

v_call: TRBV19
cdr3_length: 15
j_call: TRBJ2-6
clone_size: NA
d_call: NA
cdr3_aa: CASSESSSGANVLTF
cdr3_nt: TGTGCCAGTAGTGAATCGAGCTCTGGGGCCAACGTCCTGACTTTT

v_call: TRBV6-2/TRBV6-3
cdr3_length: 14
j_call: TRBJ2-3
clone_size: many
d_call: TRBD2
cdr3_aa: CASRLAGGTDTQYF
cdr3_nt: TGTGCCAGCAGACTAGCGGGCGGCACAGATACGCAGTATTTT

v_call: TRBV29-1
cdr3_length: 9
j_call: TRBJ1-2
clone_size: NA
d_call: NA
cdr3_aa: CSAGGGYTF
cdr3_nt: TGCAGCGCCGGGGGGGGCTACACCTTC

v_call: TRBV4-1
cdr3_length: 16
j_call: TRBJ2-1
clone_size: NA
d_call: TRBD2
cdr3_aa: CASSQSLAVVYNEQLF
cdr3_nt: TGCGCCAGCAGCCAATCACTAGCGGTGGTCTACAATGAGCAGCTCTTC

v_call: TRBV14
cdr3_length: 13
j_call: TRBJ1-1
clone_size: few
d_call: NA
cdr3_aa: CASSQERDREAFF
cdr3_nt: TGTGCCAGCAGCCAAGAGAGAGACCGAGAAGCTTTCTTT

v_call: TRBV18
cdr3_length: 15
j_call: TRBJ2-7
clone_size: NA
d_call: TRBD2
cdr3_aa: CASSPPSGRIDEQYF
cdr3_nt: TGTGCCAGCTCACCTCCTAGCGGGAGGATCGACGAGCAGTACTTC

v_call: TRBV12-3/TRBV12-4
cdr3_length: 13
j_call: TRBJ2-3
clone_size: NA
d_call: NA
cdr3_aa: CASSPLGENTQYF
cdr3_nt: TGTGCCAGCAGTCCACTTGGGGAAAATACGCAGTATTTT

v_call: TRBV20-1
cdr3_length: 15
j_call: TRBJ2-1
clone_size: NA
d_call: NA
cdr3_aa: CSARDNSERNNEQFF
cdr3_nt: TGCAGTGCTAGAGACAACAGCGAGAGAAACAATGAGCAGTTCTTC

v_call: TRBV25-1
cdr3_length: 18
j_call: TRBJ2-7
clone_size: NA
d_call: TRBD2
cdr3_aa: CASSEGIPSGRAVDEQYF
cdr3_nt: TGTGCCAGCAGTGAGGGGATACCCAGCGGGAGGGCCGTCGACGAGCAGTACTTC

v_call: TRBV4-3
cdr3_length: 16
j_call: TRBJ2-7
clone_size: many
d_call: NA
cdr3_aa: CASSQDRLRGYYEQYF
cdr3_nt: TGCGCCAGCAGCCAAGATCGCCTGCGGGGATACTACGAGCAGTACTTC

v_call: TRBV6-6
cdr3_length: 15
j_call: TRBJ2-2
clone_size: NA
d_call: NA
cdr3_aa: CASSYSRGRAGGLFF
cdr3_nt: TGTGCCAGCAGTTACTCCCGGGGCCGGGCCGGGGGGCTGTTTTTT

v_call: TRBV20-1
cdr3_length: 15
j_call: TRBJ1-1
clone_size: many
d_call: NA
cdr3_aa: CSARAPSLLYTEAFF
cdr3_nt: TGCAGTGCTAGAGCCCCATCCCTCCTCTACACTGAAGCTTTCTTT

v_call: TRBV6-5
cdr3_length: 16
j_call: TRBJ1-1
clone_size: many
d_call: NA
cdr3_aa: CASSYSWTASNTEAFF
cdr3_nt: TGTGCCAGCAGTTACTCTTGGACAGCGTCGAACACTGAAGCTTTCTTT

v_call: TRBV28
cdr3_length: 12
j_call: TRBJ1-5
clone_size: few
d_call: NA
cdr3_aa: CASSLWRQPQHF
cdr3_nt: TGTGCCAGCAGTTTATGGCGGCAGCCCCAGCATTTT

v_call: TRBV5-5
cdr3_length: 13
j_call: TRBJ2-7
clone_size: NA
d_call: NA
cdr3_aa: CASSLRQGNEQYF
cdr3_nt: TGTGCCAGCAGCTTGAGGCAGGGGAACGAGCAGTACTTC

v_call: TRBV27
cdr3_length: 16
j_call: TRBJ1-3
clone_size: many
d_call: TRBD1
cdr3_aa: CASSLSRQGSGNTIYF
cdr3_nt: TGTGCCAGCAGTTTATCGAGACAGGGGTCAGGAAACACCATATATTTT

v_call: TRBV28
cdr3_length: 16
j_call: TRBJ2-7
clone_size: many
d_call: NA
cdr3_aa: CASSLKESAYSYEQYF
cdr3_nt: TGTGCCAGCAGTTTAAAGGAGTCGGCGTACTCCTACGAGCAGTACTTC

v_call: TRBV6-1
cdr3_length: 15
j_call: TRBJ2-7
clone_size: NA
d_call: TRBD2
cdr3_aa: CASSSTSGNSYEQYF
cdr3_nt: TGTGCCAGCAGTTCTACTAGCGGGAACTCCTACGAGCAGTACTTC

v_call: TRBV6-1
cdr3_length: 15
j_call: TRBJ2-1
clone_size: NA
d_call: NA
cdr3_aa: CASSAGQTSYNGQFF
cdr3_nt: TGTGCCAGCAGCGCCGGGCAAACTTCCTACAATGGGCAGTTCTTC

v_call: TRBV27
cdr3_length: 18
j_call: TRBJ2-1
clone_size: many
d_call: NA
cdr3_aa: CASIEFWVGSNSYNEQFF
cdr3_nt: TGTGCCAGCATCGAATTCTGGGTCGGCTCGAACTCCTACAATGAGCAGTTCTTC

v_call: TRBV28
cdr3_length: 16
j_call: TRBJ1-1
clone_size: many
d_call: NA
cdr3_aa: CASSPHAGAVRTEAFF
cdr3_nt: TGTGCCAGCAGTCCCCACGCAGGGGCGGTTAGGACTGAAGCTTTCTTT